Shown below are 2 T cell receptor beta chains from a single sample sequenced in a study of human T cells and chemical hapten exposure. Time point noted: patch test 3, about 24 weeks after DPC sensitization. Treatment reported: therapeutic diphenylcyclopropenone sensitization with weekly scalp DPC. Each CDR3 protein gets one entry after TCRdb re-called the RACE reads with MiXCR. This repertoire shows 90,000 to 140,000 distinct CDR3 sequences, under 40% found once; its top ten account for 2.5% to 3%. Source: whole blood, taken in connection with sensitization to the hapten diphenylcyclopropenone (DPC). Every receptor here comes from a man in his forties with alopecia areata. Some clones in this sample may be carry-over from other donors' samples.

In this sample, this clonotype turned up a few times. The chain joins TRBV12-2 to TRBJ2-3; the table's D call of TRBD2 was not tested on the DNA. TRBV12-2 is classified as a pseudogene. The length of the CDR3 is 15 residues. The CDR3 is CASRIRAGVVDTQYF. CDR3 nucleotide sequence: TGTGCAAGTCGCATTCGAGCGGGAGTTGTAGATACGCAGTATTTT.

This clonotype was observed a handful of times. The V call is TRBV9, the J call TRBJ2-3, with D tentatively TRBD1 (6 bases). The CDR3 length is 15 residues. The germline V gene encodes CDR1 SGDLS and CDR2 YYNGEE. Trimming cost V 7 bases and J 5 bases, with 20 bases left between them. The CDR3: CASSGEPRGVDTQYF. The CDR3 DNA is TGTGCCAGCTCAGGAGAGCCCAGGGGAGTAGATACGCAGTATTTT.